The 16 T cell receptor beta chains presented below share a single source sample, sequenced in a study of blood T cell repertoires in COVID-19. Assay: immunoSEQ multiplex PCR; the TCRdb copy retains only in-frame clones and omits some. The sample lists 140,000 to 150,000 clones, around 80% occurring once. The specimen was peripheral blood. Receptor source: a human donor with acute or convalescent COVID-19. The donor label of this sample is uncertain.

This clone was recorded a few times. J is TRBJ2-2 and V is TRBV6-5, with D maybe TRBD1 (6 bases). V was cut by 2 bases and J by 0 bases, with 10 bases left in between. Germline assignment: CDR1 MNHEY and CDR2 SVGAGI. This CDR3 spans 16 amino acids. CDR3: CASSYDRSTNTGELFF. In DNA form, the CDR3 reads TGTGCCAGCAGTTACGACAGGAGTACGAACACCGGGGAGCTGTTTTTT.

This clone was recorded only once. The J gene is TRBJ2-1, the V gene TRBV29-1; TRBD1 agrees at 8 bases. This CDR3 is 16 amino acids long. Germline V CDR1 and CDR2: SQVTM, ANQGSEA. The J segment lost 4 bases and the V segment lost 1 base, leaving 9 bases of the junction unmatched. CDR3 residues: CSVEAGSRDRYNEQFF. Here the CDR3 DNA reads TGCAGCGTTGAAGCTGGGTCCCGGGACAGGTACAATGAGCAGTTCTTC.

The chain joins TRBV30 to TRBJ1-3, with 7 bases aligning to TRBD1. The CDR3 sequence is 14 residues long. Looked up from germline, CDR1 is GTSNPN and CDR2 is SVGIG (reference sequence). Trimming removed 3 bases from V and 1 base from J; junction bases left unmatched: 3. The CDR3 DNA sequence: TGTGCCTGGAGACAGGGGAATTCTGGAAACACCATATATTTT. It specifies CAWRQGNSGNTIYF.

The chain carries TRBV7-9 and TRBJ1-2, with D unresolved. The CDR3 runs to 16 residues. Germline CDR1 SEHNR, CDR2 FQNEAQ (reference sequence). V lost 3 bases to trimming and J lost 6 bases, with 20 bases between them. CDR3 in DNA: TGTGCCAGCAGCTTGGAGGATCGGGGAGGCGCTAATGGCTACACCTTC. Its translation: CASSLEDRGGANGYTF.

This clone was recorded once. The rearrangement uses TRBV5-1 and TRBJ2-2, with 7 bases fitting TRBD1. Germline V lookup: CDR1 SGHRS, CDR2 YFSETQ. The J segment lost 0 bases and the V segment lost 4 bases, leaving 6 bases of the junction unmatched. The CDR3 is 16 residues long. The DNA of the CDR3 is TGCGCCAGCAGCCAGGGACAGCTTACGAACACCGGGGAGCTGTTTTTT. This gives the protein CASSQGQLTNTGELFF.

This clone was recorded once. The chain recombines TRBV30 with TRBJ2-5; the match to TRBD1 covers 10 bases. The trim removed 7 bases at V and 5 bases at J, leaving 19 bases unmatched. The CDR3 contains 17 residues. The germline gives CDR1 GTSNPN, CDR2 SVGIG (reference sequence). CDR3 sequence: CAFHPTGTGAEGETQYF. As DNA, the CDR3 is TGTGCCTTTCACCCTACCGGGACAGGGGCCGAAGGGGAGACCCAGTACTTC.

Here the CDR3 DNA reads TGTGCCAGTAGTAATAGGAGACAGGGCGACTATGGCTACACCTTC. As protein: CASSNRRQGDYGYTF. The genes are TRBV19 and TRBJ1-2, with 7 bases fitting TRBD1. Germline CDR1 is LNHDA and CDR2 is SQIVND (reference sequence). The CDR3 runs to 15 residues. After removal of 4 bases from V and 3 bases from J, the junction contained 8 bases not matched to a gene.

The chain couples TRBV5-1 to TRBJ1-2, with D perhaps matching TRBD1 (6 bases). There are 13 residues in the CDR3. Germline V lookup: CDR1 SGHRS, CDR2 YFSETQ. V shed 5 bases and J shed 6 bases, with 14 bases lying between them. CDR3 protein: CASSPREGDGYTF. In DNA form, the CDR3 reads TGCGCCAGCAGTCCCAGGGAGGGGGATGGCTACACCTTC.

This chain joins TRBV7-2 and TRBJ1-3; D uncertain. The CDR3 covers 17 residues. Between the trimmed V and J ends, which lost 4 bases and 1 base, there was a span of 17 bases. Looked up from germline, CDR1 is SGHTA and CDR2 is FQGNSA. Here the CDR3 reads CASSSQPGIWSGNTIYF. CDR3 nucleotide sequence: TGTGCCAGCAGCTCTCAACCGGGGATCTGGTCTGGAAACACCATATATTTT.

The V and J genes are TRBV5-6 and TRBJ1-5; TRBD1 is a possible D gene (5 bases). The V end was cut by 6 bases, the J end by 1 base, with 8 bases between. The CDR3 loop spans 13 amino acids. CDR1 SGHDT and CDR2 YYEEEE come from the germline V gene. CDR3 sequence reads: CASTGVSNQPQHF. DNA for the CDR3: TGTGCCAGCACGGGGGTAAGCAATCAGCCCCAGCATTTT.

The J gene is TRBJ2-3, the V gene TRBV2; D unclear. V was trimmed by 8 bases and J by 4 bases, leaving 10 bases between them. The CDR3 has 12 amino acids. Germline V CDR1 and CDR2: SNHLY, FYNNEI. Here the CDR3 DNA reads TGTGCCAGCCAGATGTACGCAGATACGCAGTATTTT. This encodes CASQMYADTQYF.

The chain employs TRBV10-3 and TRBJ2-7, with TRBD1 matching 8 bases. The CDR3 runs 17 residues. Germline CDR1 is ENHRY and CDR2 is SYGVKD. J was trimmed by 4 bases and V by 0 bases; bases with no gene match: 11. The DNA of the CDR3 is TGTGCCATCAGTGAGTCGGGACAGGCCCTCGTTAGGTACGAGCAGTACTTC. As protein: CAISESGQALVRYEQYF.

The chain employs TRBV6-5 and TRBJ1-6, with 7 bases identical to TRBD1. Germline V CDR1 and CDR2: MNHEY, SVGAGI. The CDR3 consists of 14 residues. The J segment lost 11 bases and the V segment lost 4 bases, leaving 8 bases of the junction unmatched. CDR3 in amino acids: CASSSQGWYPPLHF. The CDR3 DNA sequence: TGTGCCAGCAGTTCACAGGGGTGGTACCCACCCCTCCACTTT.

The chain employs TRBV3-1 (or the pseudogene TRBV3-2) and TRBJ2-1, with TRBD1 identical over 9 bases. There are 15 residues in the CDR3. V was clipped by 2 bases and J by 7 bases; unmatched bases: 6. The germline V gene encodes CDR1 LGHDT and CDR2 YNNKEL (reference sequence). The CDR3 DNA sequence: TGTGCCAGCAGCCAACCGGGACAGGGACCAAATGAGCAGTTCTTC. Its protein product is CASSQPGQGPNEQFF.

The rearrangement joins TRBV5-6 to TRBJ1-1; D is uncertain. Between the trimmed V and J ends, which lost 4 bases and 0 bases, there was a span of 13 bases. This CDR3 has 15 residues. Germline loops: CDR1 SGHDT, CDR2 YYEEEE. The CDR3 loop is CASSPAGGLNTEAFF. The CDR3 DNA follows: TGTGCCAGCAGCCCCGCAGGAGGGTTGAACACTGAAGCTTTCTTT.

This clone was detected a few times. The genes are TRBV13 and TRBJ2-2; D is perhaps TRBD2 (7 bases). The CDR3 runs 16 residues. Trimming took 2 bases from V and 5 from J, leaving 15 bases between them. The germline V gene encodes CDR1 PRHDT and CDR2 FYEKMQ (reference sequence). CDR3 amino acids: CASSLRQGRGTGELFF. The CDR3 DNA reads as TGTGCCAGCAGCTTACGGCAGGGGAGGGGGACCGGGGAGCTGTTTTTT.